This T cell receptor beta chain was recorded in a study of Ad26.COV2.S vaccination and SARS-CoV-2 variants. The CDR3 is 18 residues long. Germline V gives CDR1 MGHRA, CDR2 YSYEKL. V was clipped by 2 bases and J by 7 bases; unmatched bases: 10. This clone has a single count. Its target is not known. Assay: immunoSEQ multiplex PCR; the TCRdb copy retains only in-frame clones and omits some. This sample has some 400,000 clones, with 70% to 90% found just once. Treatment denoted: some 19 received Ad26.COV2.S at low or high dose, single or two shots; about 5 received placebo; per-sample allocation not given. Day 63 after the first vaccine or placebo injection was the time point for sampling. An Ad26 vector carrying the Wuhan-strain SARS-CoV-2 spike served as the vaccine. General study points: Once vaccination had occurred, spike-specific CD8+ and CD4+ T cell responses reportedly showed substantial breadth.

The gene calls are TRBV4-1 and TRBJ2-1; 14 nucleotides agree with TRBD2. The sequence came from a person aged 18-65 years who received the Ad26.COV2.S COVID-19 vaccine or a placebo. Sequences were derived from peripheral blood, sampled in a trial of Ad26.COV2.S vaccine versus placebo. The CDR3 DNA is TGCGCCAGCAGCCAACACTTGGGGACTAGCGGGAGTCAGAATGAGCAGTTCTTC. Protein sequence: CASSQHLGTSGSQNEQFF.